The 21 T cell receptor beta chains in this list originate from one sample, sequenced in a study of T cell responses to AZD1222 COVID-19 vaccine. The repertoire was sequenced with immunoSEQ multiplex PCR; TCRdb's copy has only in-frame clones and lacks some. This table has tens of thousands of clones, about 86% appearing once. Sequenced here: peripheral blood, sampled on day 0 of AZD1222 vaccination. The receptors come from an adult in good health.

CDR3 loop: CASRRTGEGYTF. CDR3 bases: TGTGCCAGCAGGCGGACAGGGGAAGGCTACACCTTC. The chain links TRBV27 to TRBJ1-2, with TRBD1 matching over 9 bases. Trimming took 6 bases from V and 8 from J; bases not matched to a gene: 4. Germline-derived CDR1 and CDR2 are MNHEY and SMNVEV (reference sequence). CDR3 length equals 12 residues.

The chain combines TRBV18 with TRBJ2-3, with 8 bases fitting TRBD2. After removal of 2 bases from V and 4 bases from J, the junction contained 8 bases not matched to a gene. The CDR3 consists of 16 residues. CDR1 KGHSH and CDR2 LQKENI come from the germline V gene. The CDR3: CASSPRLALEADTQYF. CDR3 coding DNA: TGTGCCAGCTCACCAAGACTAGCGTTAGAAGCAGATACGCAGTATTTT.

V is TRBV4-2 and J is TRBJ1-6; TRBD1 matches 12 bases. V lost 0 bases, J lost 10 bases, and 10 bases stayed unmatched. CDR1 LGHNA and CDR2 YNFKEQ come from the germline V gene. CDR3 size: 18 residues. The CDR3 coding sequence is TGTGCCAGCAGCCAAGAAAGGTTTAGGGGGACAGGGGGCTCACCCCTCCACTTT. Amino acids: CASSQERFRGTGGSPLHF.

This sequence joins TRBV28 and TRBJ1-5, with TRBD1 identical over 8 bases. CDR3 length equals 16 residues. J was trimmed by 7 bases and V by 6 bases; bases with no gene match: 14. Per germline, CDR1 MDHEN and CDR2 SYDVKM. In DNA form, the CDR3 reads TGTGCCAGCAGCCAGCTGATACAGGGGGTCAAACAGCCCCAGCATTTT. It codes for CASSQLIQGVKQPQHF.

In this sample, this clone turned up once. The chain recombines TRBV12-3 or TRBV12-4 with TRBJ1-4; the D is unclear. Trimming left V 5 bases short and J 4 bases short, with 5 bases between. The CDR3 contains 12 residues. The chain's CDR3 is CASSLHNEKLFF. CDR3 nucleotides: TGTGCCAGCAGTCTACATAATGAAAAACTGTTTTTT.

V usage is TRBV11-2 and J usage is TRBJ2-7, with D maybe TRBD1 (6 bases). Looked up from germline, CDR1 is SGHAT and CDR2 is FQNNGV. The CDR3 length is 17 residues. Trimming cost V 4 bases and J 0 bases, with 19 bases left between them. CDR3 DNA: TGTGCCAGCAGCTCTTATAGAGGCAAACAGGGCTCCTACGAGCAGTACTTC. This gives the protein CASSSYRGKQGSYEQYF.

CDR3 protein: CASSLQETQYF. CDR3 DNA sequence: TGTGCCAGCTCACTCCAAGAGACCCAGTACTTC. This chain links TRBV18 with TRBJ2-5; no definite D call. Germline V gene sequence: CDR1 KGHSH, CDR2 LQKENI. Trimming took off 4 bases at V and 1 base at J, with 1 base between the two ends. The CDR3 loop spans 11 amino acids.

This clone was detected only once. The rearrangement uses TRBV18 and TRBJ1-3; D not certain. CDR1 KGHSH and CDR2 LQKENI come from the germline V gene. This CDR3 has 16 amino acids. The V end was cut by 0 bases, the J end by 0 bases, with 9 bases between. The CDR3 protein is CASSPPGFGSGNTIYF. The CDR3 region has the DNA TGTGCCAGCTCACCACCGGGGTTTGGCTCTGGAAACACCATATATTTT.

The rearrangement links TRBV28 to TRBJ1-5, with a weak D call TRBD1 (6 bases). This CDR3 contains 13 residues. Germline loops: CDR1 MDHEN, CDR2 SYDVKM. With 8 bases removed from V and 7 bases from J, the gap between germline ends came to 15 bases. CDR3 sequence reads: CASEHVGGQPQHF. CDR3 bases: TGTGCCAGCGAGCACGTAGGGGGGCAGCCCCAGCATTTT. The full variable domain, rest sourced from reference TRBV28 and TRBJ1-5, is DVKVTQSSRYLVKRTGEKVFLECVQDMDHENMFWYRQDPGLGLRLIYFSYDVKMKEKGDIPEGYSVSREKKERFSLILESASTNQTSMYLCASEHVGGQPQHFGDGTRLSIL.

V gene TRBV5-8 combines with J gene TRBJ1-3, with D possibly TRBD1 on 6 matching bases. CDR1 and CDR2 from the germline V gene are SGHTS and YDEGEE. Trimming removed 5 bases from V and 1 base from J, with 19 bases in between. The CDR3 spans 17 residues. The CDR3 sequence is CASRAFSGHLSGNTIYF. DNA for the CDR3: TGTGCCAGCAGGGCTTTCTCGGGACACCTGTCTGGAAACACCATATATTTT.

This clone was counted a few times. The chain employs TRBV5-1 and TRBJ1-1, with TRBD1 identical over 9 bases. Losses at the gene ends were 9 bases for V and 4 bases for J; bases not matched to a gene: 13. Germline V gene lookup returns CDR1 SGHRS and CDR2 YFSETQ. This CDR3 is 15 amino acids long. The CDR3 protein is CATSLGDREITEAFF. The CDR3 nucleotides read TGCGCCACCTCTCTGGGGGACAGGGAGATCACTGAAGCTTTCTTT.

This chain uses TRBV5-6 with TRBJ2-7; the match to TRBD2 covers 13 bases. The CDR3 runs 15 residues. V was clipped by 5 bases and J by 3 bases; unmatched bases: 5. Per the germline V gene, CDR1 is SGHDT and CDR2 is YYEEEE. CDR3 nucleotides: TGTGCCAGCAGACGCGGGACTAGCGGGGACTACGAGCAGTACTTC. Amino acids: CASRRGTSGDYEQYF. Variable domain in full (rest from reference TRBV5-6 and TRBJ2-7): DAGVTQSPTHLIKTRGQQVTLRCSPKSGHDTVSWYQQALGQGPQFIFQYYEEEERQRGNFPDRFSGHQFPNYSSELNVNALLLGDSALYLCASRRGTSGDYEQYFGPGTRLTVT.

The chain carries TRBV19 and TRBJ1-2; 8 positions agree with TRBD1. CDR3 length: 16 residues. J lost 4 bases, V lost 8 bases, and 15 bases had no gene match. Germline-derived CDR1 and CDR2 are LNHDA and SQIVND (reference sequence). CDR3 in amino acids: CASEKPPSTGAYGYTF. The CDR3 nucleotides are TGTGCCAGTGAGAAGCCACCTTCGACAGGGGCCTATGGCTACACCTTC.

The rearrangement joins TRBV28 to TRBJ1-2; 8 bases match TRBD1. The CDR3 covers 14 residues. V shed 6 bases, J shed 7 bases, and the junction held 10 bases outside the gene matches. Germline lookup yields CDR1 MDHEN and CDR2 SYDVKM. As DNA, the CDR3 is TGTGCCAGCAGCCCCCTGGGCAGGGGGCTTGGCTACACCTTC. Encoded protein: CASSPLGRGLGYTF.

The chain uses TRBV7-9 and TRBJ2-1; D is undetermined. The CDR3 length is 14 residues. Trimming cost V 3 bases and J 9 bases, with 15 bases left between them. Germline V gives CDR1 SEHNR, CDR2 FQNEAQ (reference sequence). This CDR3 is CASSFQTLPFEQFF. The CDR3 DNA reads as TGTGCCAGCAGCTTTCAGACACTCCCCTTTGAGCAGTTCTTC.

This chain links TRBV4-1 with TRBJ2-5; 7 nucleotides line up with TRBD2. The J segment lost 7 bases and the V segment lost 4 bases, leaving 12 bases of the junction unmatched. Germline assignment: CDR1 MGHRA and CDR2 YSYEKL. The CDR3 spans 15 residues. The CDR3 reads CASSPAELIAGTQYF. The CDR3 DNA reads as TGCGCCAGCAGCCCAGCGGAGCTTATAGCGGGGACCCAGTACTTC.

The CDR3 is CASSAIADTQYF. CDR3 nucleotides: TGTGCCAGCAGCGCGATTGCAGATACGCAGTATTTT. The chain has TRBV9 and TRBJ2-3; no reliable D call. Germline assignment: CDR1 SGDLS and CDR2 YYNGEE. CDR3 length: 12 residues. V lost 3 bases, J lost 4 bases, and 6 bases lay in between. The full variable domain, completed using reference TRBV9 and TRBJ2-3, is DSGVTQTPKHLITATGQRVTLRCSPRSGDLSVYWYQQSLDQGLQFLIQYYNGEERAKGNILERFSAQQFPDLHSELNLSSLELGDSALYFCASSAIADTQYFGPGTRLTVL.

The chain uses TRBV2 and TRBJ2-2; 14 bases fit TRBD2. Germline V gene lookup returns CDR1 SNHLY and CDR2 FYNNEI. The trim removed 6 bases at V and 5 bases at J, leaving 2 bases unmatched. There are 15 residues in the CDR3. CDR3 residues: CASRGTSGRTGELFF. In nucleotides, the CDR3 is TGTGCCAGCAGGGGGACTAGCGGGAGAACCGGGGAGCTGTTTTTT.

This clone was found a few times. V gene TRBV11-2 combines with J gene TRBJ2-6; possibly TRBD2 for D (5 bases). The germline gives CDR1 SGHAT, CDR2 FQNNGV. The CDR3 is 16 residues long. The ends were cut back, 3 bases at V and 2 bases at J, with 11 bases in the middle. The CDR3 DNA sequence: TGTGCCAGCAGCTTGCAAGCGGCGGCTGGGGCCAACGTCCTGACTTTC. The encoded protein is CASSLQAAAGANVLTF.

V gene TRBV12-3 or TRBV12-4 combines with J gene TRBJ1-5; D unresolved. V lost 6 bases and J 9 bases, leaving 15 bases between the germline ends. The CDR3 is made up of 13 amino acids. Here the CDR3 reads CASSLRPPRPQHF. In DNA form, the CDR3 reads TGTGCCAGCAGCCTGCGACCACCTCGGCCCCAGCATTTT.

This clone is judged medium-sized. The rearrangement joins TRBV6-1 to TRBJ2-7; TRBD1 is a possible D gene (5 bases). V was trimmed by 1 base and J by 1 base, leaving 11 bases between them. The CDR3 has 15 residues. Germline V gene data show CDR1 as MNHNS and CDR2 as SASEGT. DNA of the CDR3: TGTGCCAGCAGTGAAGATCAGGGTGGTTCCTACGAGCAGTACTTC. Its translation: CASSEDQGGSYEQYF.